These 20 T cell receptor beta chains originate from one sample sequenced in a study of vaccination and CD4 T cells after COVID-19. An Oncomine TCR Beta short-read assay was used to sequence the DNA from cultured CD4+ T cells. The source of extracted genomic DNA was cultured CD4+ T cells. TCRdb recomputed calls from the PCR reads with MiXCR, one row per CDR3 protein. The sample holds about 9,300 distinct CDR3 sequences; around 34% are singletons and the top ten take about 20%. The treatment here: approximately nine-day PBMC culture with coronavirus spike peptide pools or control peptides (ViraFEST assay). Those CD4+ T cells from the unexposed donor predate the COVID-19 pandemic (2011-2018). Their specific antigens are unknown. Sequencing was performed on CD4+ T cells from blood, cultured in vitro. The receptors derive from a human donor in good health.

This clonotype was seen more than once but under ten times. The CDR3 sequence is CASSDLTENTEAFF. CDR3 nucleotide sequence: TGTGCCAGCAGCGACCTGACAGAGAACACTGAAGCTTTCTTT. The rearrangement joins TRBV5-4 to TRBJ1-1, with a tentative D call TRBD1 (5 bases). CDR1 and CDR2 (germline): SGHNT, YYREEE (reference sequence). The CDR3 contains 14 residues. V was clipped by 4 bases and J by 1 base, with 11 bases between them.

The chain joins TRBV7-2 to TRBJ2-1, with 15 bases matching TRBD2. V shed 5 bases, J shed 2 bases, and the junction held 7 bases outside the gene matches. The CDR3 has 18 amino acids. Germline V gives CDR1 SGHTA, CDR2 FQGNSA. In nucleotides, the CDR3 is TGTGCCAGCAGCCGCACCGGGACTAGCGGGAGGACCTACAATGAGCAGTTCTTC. Amino acid sequence: CASSRTGTSGRTYNEQFF.

This chain joins TRBV6-5 and TRBJ2-7; 9 bases fit TRBD2. Per the germline V gene, CDR1 is MNHEY and CDR2 is SVGAGI. CDR3 length: 16 amino acids. With V trimmed by 2 bases and J by 2 bases, 7 bases remained unmatched. CDR3 protein: CASSYGFAGGPYEQYF. CDR3 nucleotide sequence: TGTGCCAGCAGTTACGGGTTTGCGGGAGGGCCCTACGAGCAGTACTTC.

This clonotype was counted a few times. V usage is TRBV7-6 and J usage is TRBJ2-5, with 9 bases matching TRBD2. The V and J ends lost 4 bases and 2 bases, in that order; junction bases with no gene match: 5. CDR3 size: 15 residues. CDR1 is SGHVS and CDR2 is FNYEAQ in the germline V gene. In DNA, the CDR3 is TGTGCCAGCAGCTCATTAGCGGGAGCGCAAGAGACCCAGTACTTC. Translated, it gives CASSSLAGAQETQYF.

This clonotype appeared a single time. V gene TRBV2 combines with J gene TRBJ1-6; tentatively, D is TRBD1 (5 bases). The CDR3 is 16 amino acids. V lost 2 bases to trimming and J lost 5 bases, with 13 bases between them. Germline V gene sequence: CDR1 SNHLY, CDR2 FYNNEI. The CDR3 DNA is TGTGCCAGCAGTGAAAGGGGCAGCCTTAATAATTCACCCCTCCACTTT. This translates into CASSERGSLNNSPLHF.

This chain links TRBV2 with TRBJ1-5; TRBD1 might be the D (6 bases). Germline CDR1 reads SNHLY; CDR2 reads FYNNEI. V lost 4 bases and J lost 4, with 14 bases in between. CDR3 length: 15 residues. The CDR3 loop reads CASSGPGGPNQPQHF. The CDR3 coding sequence is TGTGCCAGCAGTGGTCCCGGGGGCCCTAATCAGCCCCAGCATTTT.

This clonotype was picked up a small number of times. The chain links TRBV6-4 to TRBJ2-3; D is perhaps TRBD2 (5 bases). The CDR3 consists of 15 residues. The V and J ends lost 6 bases and 5 bases respectively, with 18 bases between them. Germline V gene sequence: CDR1 MRHNA, CDR2 SNTAGT. The CDR3 protein is CASRELSGGGDTQYF. For the CDR3, the DNA is TGTGCCAGCAGAGAACTAAGCGGAGGAGGAGATACGCAGTATTTT.

This clonotype was seen more than once but under ten times. This chain links TRBV7-3 with TRBJ2-2; TRBD2 matches at 10 bases. Trimming at V came to 2 bases and at J to 3 bases, leaving 9 bases not matched to a gene. Per germline, CDR1 SGHTA and CDR2 FQGTGA. The CDR3 spans 18 residues. CDR3: CASSLGASGSVYTGELFF. In DNA, the CDR3 is TGTGCCAGCAGCTTAGGTGCTAGCGGGAGTGTTTACACCGGGGAGCTGTTTTTT.

V usage is TRBV19 and J usage is TRBJ2-7; tentative D call: TRBD2 (6 bases). Per germline, CDR1 LNHDA and CDR2 SQIVND (reference sequence). The CDR3 consists of 13 residues. V was clipped by 7 bases and J by 5 bases, with 15 bases between them. The CDR3: CASKRASADEQYF. CDR3 sequence (DNA): TGTGCCAGTAAGCGGGCGTCCGCCGACGAGCAGTACTTC.

Only a few counts were recorded for this clonotype. V gene TRBV27 combines with J gene TRBJ2-5, with TRBD1 identical over 7 bases. This CDR3 region has 15 residues. After removal of 5 bases from V and 2 bases from J, the junction contained 8 bases not matched to a gene. Germline V gene lookup returns CDR1 MNHEY and CDR2 SMNVEV (reference sequence). This CDR3 reads CASSIRQGRQETQYF. The CDR3 region has the DNA TGTGCCAGCAGTATAAGACAGGGCCGGCAAGAGACCCAGTACTTC.

This clonotype was seen more than once but under ten times. V and J are TRBV7-2 and TRBJ2-5; 7 bases are shared with TRBD2. V shed 5 bases and J 5 bases; nucleotides not matched to a gene: 11. The CDR3 loop spans 15 amino acids. Germline CDR1 SGHTA, CDR2 FQGNSA. The CDR3 DNA is TGTGCCAGCAGCCCTAGGGGCGGGAGTGGGGAGACCCAGTACTTC. Translated: CASSPRGGSGETQYF.

This clonotype has just a few counts. This chain links TRBV24-1 with TRBJ1-2, with 8 bases lining up with TRBD1. Per the germline V gene, CDR1 is KGHDR and CDR2 is SFDVKD. The CDR3 is 13 residues long. V lost 2 bases and J lost 6; bases outside the gene matches: 1. CDR3 coding DNA: TGTGCCACCAGTGATTCAGGGGGCCATGGCTACACCTTC. Its translation: CATSDSGGHGYTF.

This clonotype turned up a few times. The chain uses TRBV11-2 and TRBJ2-7; 10 bases are shared with TRBD2. The CDR3 is 15 amino acids. V trimming: 6 bases; J trimming: 0 bases; junction bases outside the gene matches: 5. CDR1 SGHAT and CDR2 FQNNGV come from the germline V gene. The CDR3 nucleotides read TGTGCCAGCAGAACTTCTAGCGGGAGCTCCTACGAGCAGTACTTC. It is translated as CASRTSSGSSYEQYF.

V usage is TRBV5-1 and J usage is TRBJ1-1, with D possibly matching TRBD1 (5 bases). V was cut by 5 bases and J by 7 bases, with 18 bases left in between. Per germline, CDR1 SGHRS and CDR2 YFSETQ. The CDR3 is made up of 14 amino acids. CDR3 sequence: CASRWAAGTNEAFF. The CDR3 DNA reads as TGCGCCAGCAGGTGGGCGGCAGGGACGAATGAAGCTTTCTTT. The full variable domain, in which reference TRBV5-1 and TRBJ1-1 provide the parts outside the CDR3, is KAGVTQTPRYLIKTRGQQVTLSCSPISGHRSVSWYQQTPGQGLQFLFEYFSETQRNKGNFPGRFSGRQFSNSRSEMNVSTLELGDSALYLCASRWAAGTNEAFFGQGTRLTVV.

In this sample, this clonotype turned up a few times. V usage is TRBV28 and J usage is TRBJ2-2; D remains unclear. Germline values: CDR1 MDHEN, CDR2 SYDVKM. Trimming took off 3 bases at V and 9 bases at J, with 17 bases between the two ends. CDR3 length: 15 amino acids. This chain's CDR3 is CASSLPSVRSRELFF. CDR3 in DNA: TGTGCCAGCAGTTTGCCAAGTGTCCGGAGCCGGGAGCTGTTTTTT.

The rearrangement joins TRBV29-1 to TRBJ1-2, with D maybe TRBD1 (5 bases). CDR1 SQVTM and CDR2 ANQGSEA come from the germline V gene. V was clipped by 3 bases and J by 3 bases, with 8 bases between them. The CDR3 contains 12 residues. The CDR3 bases are TGCAGCGTTGAGGGGCGGGACTATGGCTACACCTTC. Amino acids: CSVEGRDYGYTF.

The CDR3 sequence: CASSLGTSGIYEQYF. In DNA, the CDR3 is TGTGCCAGCAGCCTCGGGACTAGCGGGATCTACGAGCAGTACTTC. The chain links TRBV5-4 to TRBJ2-7, with 13 bases that match TRBD2. Per the germline V gene, CDR1 is SGHNT and CDR2 is YYREEE (reference sequence). J lost 3 bases, V lost 4 bases, and 4 bases had no gene match. The CDR3 loop spans 15 amino acids.

The rearrangement links TRBV6-4 to TRBJ2-1; TRBD1 agrees at 7 bases. V trimming: 4 bases; J trimming: 8 bases; junction bases outside the gene matches: 11. The CDR3 extends over 15 amino acids. Germline CDR1 is MRHNA and CDR2 is SNTAGT. In nucleotides, the CDR3 is TGTGCCAGCAGTGCCTTACTGGGGACAGAGGATGAGCAGTTCTTC. Translated: CASSALLGTEDEQFF.

The chain employs TRBV7-9 and TRBJ2-3, with TRBD2 matching over 10 bases. CDR3 length: 14 residues. J lost 6 bases, V lost 4 bases, and 4 bases had no gene match. Germline V lookup: CDR1 SEHNR, CDR2 FQNEAQ (reference sequence). CDR3 bases: TGTGCCAGCAGCTATAGCGGGGGGAAGGATACGCAGTATTTT. Translated, it gives CASSYSGGKDTQYF. Complete variable domain (other parts from reference TRBV7-9 and TRBJ2-3): DTGVSQNPRHKITKRGQNVTFRCDPISEHNRLYWYRQTLGQGPEFLTYFQNEAQLEKSRLLSDRFSAERPKGSFSTLEIQRTEQGDSAMYLCASSYSGGKDTQYFGPGTRLTVL.

By proportion, this clonotype is medium-sized (0.01 to 0.1%). V gene TRBV20-1 combines with J gene TRBJ2-2, with D perhaps matching TRBD2 (5 bases). V lost 0 bases and J 7 bases, leaving 6 bases between the germline ends. Per germline, CDR1 DFQATT and CDR2 SNEGSKA (reference sequence). The CDR3 has 12 amino acids. CDR3 residues: CSAREGGGELFF. The CDR3, as DNA: TGCAGTGCTAGAGAAGGAGGCGGGGAGCTGTTTTTT.